This T cell receptor beta chain emerged from a study of T-cell memory formation after mild COVID-19. Findings of the study overall: Later expanders leaned toward CD4+, whereas clones contracting from day 15 to 85 were balanced CD4/CD8.

In TCRdb, the 5' RACE reads were re-called with MiXCR into one record per CDR3 protein. The data contain around 200,000 distinct CDR3 sequences, over 9.5% of them singletons. Remarks on this clonotype: Its target is not known.

This TCR came from a man younger than 35 who had mild COVID-19 (a few samples of this study predate the infection). Cell type and time point are not known. Sequencing was carried out using PBMCs or a T cell subset sorted from them (not recorded which).

The CDR3 nucleotides read TGTGCCAGCAGTATGGACAGGGCAAGCAATCAGCCCCAGCATTTT. Residues: CASSMDRASNQPQHF. This chain uses TRBV2 with TRBJ1-5; 8 bases are a match to TRBD1. Looked up from germline, CDR1 is SNHLY and CDR2 is FYNNEI. This CDR3 is built from 15 residues. Trimming removed 5 bases from V and 1 base from J; junction bases left unmatched: 4.